This TCR beta chain was obtained from a study of beta chain features in type 1 diabetes. TCRB transcripts that were expressed got sequenced, as all of the isolated RNA had been reverse transcribed. Measured with immunoSEQ multiplex PCR; TCRdb has only the in-frame clones, and not every one. The sample lists about 930,000 clones, about a sixth occurring once. With 5 bases clipped from V and 4 bases from J, the junction kept 15 bases outside the gene matches. This CDR3 region has 17 residues. Looked up from germline, CDR1 is KGHSH and CDR2 is LQKENI. Input material: naive CD4+ T cells from blood. The TCR originated in a woman aged 18-29 years in good health. The chain is built from TRBV18 and TRBJ1-1; 8 nucleotides agree with TRBD1. In nucleotides, the CDR3 is TGTGCCAGCTCAAGTGAGGACAGGGCAGTGGGGACCACTGAAGCTTTCTTT. This sequence encodes CASSSEDRAVGTTEAFF.